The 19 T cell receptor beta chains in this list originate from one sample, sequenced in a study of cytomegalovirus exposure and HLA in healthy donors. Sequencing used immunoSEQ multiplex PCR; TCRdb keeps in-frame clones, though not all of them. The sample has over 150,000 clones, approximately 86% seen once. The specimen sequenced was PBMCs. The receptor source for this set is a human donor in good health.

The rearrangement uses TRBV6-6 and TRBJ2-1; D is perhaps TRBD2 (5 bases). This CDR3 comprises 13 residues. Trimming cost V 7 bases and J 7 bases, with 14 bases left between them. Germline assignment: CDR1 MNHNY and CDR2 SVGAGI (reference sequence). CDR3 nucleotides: TGTGCCAGCACCCCACGATGGGAGAATGAGCAGTTCTTC. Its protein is CASTPRWENEQFF.

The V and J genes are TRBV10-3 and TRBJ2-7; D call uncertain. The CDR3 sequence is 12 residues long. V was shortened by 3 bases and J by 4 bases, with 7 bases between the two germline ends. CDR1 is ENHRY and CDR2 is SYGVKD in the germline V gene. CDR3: CAISEDNYEQYF. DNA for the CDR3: TGTGCCATCAGTGAAGACAATTACGAGCAGTACTTC.

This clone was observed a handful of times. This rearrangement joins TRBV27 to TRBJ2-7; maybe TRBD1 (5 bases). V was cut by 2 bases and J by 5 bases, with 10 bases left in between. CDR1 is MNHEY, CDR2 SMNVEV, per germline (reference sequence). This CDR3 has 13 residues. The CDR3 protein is CASSLRGIHEQYF. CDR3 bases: TGTGCCAGCAGTTTAAGGGGAATCCACGAGCAGTACTTC.

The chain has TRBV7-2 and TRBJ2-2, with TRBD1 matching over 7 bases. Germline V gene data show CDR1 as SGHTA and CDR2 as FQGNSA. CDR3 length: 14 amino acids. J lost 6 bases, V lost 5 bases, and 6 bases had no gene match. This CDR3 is CASSPEGAPGELFF. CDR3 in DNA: TGTGCCAGCAGCCCAGAGGGGGCGCCCGGGGAGCTGTTTTTT. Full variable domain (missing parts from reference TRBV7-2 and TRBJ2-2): GAGVSQSPSNKVTEKGKDVELRCDPISGHTALYWYRQSLGQGLEFLIYFQGNSAPDKSGLPSDRFSAERTGGSVSTLTIQRTQQEDSAVYLCASSPEGAPGELFFGEGSRLTVL.

CDR3 sequence reads: CASSRNQGAETQYF. In DNA form, the CDR3 reads TGTGCCAGCAGCCGAAACCAGGGGGCGGAGACCCAGTACTTC. The chain recombines TRBV7-6 with TRBJ2-5; 8 bases match TRBD1. Trimming took 5 bases from V and 5 from J; bases not matched to a gene: 7. The CDR3 loop spans 14 amino acids. Germline CDR1 is SGHVS and CDR2 is FNYEAQ.

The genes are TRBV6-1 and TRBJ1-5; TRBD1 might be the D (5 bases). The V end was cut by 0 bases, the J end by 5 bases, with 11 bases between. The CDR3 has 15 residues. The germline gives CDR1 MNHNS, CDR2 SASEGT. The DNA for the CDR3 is TGTGCCAGCAGTGAAGCCCGACAGAGAGATCAGCCCCAGCATTTT. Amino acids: CASSEARQRDQPQHF.

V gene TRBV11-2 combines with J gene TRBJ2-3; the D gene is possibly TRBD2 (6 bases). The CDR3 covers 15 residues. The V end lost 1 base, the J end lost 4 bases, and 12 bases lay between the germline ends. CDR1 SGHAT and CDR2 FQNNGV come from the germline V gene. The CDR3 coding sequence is TGTGCCAGCAGCTTAGCCGGGGGTACCGCAGATACGCAGTATTTT. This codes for CASSLAGGTADTQYF.

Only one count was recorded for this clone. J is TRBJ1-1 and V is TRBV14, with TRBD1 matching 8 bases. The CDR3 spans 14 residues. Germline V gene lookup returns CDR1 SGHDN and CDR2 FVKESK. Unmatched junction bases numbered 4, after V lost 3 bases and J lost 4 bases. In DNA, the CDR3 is TGTGCCAGCAGCCAGACAGGGGTTGGCACTGAAGCTTTCTTT. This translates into CASSQTGVGTEAFF. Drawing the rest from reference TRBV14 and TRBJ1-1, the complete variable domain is EAGVTQFPSHSVIEKGQTVTLRCDPISGHDNLYWYRRVMGKEIKFLLHFVKESKQDESGMPNNRFLAERTGGTYSTLKVQPAELEDSGVYFCASSQTGVGTEAFFGQGTRLTVV.

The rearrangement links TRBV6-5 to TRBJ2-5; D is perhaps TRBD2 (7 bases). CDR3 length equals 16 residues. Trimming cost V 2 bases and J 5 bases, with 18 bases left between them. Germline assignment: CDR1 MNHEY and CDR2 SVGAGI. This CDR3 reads CASSYVGRGGKETQYF. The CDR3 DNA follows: TGTGCCAGCAGTTACGTCGGCAGGGGAGGGAAGGAGACCCAGTACTTC.

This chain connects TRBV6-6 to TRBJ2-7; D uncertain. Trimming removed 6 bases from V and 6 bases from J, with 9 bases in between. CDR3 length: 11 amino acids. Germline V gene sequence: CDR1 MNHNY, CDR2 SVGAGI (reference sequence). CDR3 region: CASRLALEQYF. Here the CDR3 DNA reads TGTGCCAGCAGACTTGCCCTCGAGCAGTACTTC.

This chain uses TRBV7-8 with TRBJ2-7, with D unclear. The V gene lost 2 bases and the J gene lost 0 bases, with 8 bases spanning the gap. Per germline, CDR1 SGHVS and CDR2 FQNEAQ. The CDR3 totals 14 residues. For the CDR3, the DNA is TGTGCCAGCAGCTTAATGGGCCTCTCCTACGAGCAGTACTTC. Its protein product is CASSLMGLSYEQYF.

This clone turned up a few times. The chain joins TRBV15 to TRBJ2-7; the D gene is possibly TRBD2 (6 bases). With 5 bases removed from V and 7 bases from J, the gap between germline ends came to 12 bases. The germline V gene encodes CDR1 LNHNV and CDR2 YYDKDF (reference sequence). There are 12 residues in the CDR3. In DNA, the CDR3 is TGTGCCACCAGCCGGGCTCGGGGGGAGCAGTACTTC. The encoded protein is CATSRARGEQYF. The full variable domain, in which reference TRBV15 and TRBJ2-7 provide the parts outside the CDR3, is DAMVIQNPRYQVTQFGKPVTLSCSQTLNHNVMYWYQQKSSQAPKLLFHYYDKDFNNEADTPDNFQSRRPNTSFCFLDIRSPGLGDTAMYLCATSRARGEQYFGPGTRLTVT.

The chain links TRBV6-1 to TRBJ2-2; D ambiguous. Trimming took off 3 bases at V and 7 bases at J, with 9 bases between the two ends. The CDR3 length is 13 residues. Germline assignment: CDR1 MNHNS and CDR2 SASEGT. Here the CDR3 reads CASSDIRIGELFF. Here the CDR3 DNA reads TGTGCCAGCAGTGATATCCGTATCGGGGAGCTGTTTTTT.

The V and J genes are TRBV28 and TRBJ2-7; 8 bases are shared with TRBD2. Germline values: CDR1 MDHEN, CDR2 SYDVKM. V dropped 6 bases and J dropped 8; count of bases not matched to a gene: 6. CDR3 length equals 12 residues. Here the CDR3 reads CASSLAGGQQYF. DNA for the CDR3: TGTGCCAGCAGCCTTGCGGGGGGCCAGCAGTACTTC.

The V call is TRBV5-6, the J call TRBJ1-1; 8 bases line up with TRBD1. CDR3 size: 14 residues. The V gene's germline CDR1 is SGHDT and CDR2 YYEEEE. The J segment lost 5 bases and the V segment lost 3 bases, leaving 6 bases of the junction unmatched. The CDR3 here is CASSWIQGVTEAFF. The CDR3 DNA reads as TGTGCCAGCAGCTGGATACAGGGGGTTACTGAAGCTTTCTTT.

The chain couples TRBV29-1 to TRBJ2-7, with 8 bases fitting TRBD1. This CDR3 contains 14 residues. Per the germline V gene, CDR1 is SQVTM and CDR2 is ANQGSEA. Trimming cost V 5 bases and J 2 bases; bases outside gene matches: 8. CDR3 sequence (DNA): TGCAGCGTTCAGGGGGCGAAAGGAACCTACGAGCAGTACTTC. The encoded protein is CSVQGAKGTYEQYF.

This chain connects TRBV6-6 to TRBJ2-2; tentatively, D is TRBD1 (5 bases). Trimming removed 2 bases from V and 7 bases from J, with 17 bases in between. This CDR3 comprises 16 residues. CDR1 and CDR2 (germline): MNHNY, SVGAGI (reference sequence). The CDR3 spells CASSYQGSAQGGELFF. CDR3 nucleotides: TGTGCCAGCAGTTACCAGGGTTCGGCCCAAGGCGGGGAGCTGTTTTTT.

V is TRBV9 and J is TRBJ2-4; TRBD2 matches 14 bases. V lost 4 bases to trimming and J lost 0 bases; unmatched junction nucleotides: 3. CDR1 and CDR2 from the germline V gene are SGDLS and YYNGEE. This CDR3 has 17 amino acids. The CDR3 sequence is CASSFGTSGRAKNIQYF. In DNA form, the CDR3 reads TGTGCCAGCAGCTTCGGGACTAGCGGGAGAGCCAAAAACATTCAGTACTTC.

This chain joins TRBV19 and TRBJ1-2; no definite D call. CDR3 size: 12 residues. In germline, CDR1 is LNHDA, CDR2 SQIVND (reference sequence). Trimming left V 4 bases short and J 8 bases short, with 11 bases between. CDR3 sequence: CASSTPGRGYTF. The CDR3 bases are TGTGCCAGTAGTACGCCCGGTAGAGGCTACACCTTC.